A single sample gave rise to the 26 T cell receptor beta chains below, sequenced in a study of human versus mouse CDR3 diversity and MHC coevolution. The assay was immunoSEQ multiplex PCR, and TCRdb's table has in-frame clones only and misses some. This table has some 80,000 clones, roughly 90% appearing once. The sequenced sample consisted of naive CD4+ T cells from blood. Specified subset: CD45RO-negative CD62L-positive naive CD4 T cells. These receptors were taken from a person aged 25 to 75 in good health.

The CDR3 reads CASRSGTETFTNYGYTF. The DNA for the CDR3 is TGTGCCAGCAGGAGTGGGACAGAAACCTTTACTAACTATGGCTACACCTTC. The chain carries TRBV2 and TRBJ1-2; 7 bases map to TRBD1. V gave up 6 bases and J gave up 0 bases; unmatched junction bases: 13. Germline-derived CDR1 and CDR2 are SNHLY and FYNNEI. This CDR3 is 17 amino acids long.

The chain links TRBV4-1 to TRBJ2-3; 7 positions match TRBD2. There are 15 residues in the CDR3. V lost 4 bases, J lost 6 bases, and 10 bases stayed unmatched. Germline V CDR1 and CDR2: MGHRA, YSYEKL. CDR3 amino acids: CASSPGLPTGDTQYF. The CDR3 DNA is TGCGCCAGCAGCCCGGGACTACCCACCGGGGATACGCAGTATTTT.

A note on this clone: A junction boundary mismatches the germline segment, possibly from a read error. The gene calls are TRBV28 and TRBJ2-7; 10 bases agree with TRBD1. This CDR3 spans 17 amino acids. Germline V gene sequence: CDR1 MDHEN, CDR2 SYDVKM. The CDR3 loop reads CTSSPYRRGQGSYEQYF. CDR3 nucleotide sequence: TGTACCAGCAGTCCATACAGGCGGGGACAGGGGTCCTACGAGCAGTACTTC.

The chain carries TRBV5-4 and TRBJ2-5; 10 nucleotides align to TRBD2. This CDR3 is built from 14 residues. Germline V lookup: CDR1 SGHNT, CDR2 YYREEE (reference sequence). V trimming: 4 bases; J trimming: 5 bases; junction bases outside the gene matches: 5. The CDR3 region has the DNA TGTGCCAGCAGCAGCGGGGGGGCGAGGGAGACCCAGTACTTC. Amino acid sequence: CASSSGGARETQYF. The full variable domain, its missing parts supplied by reference TRBV5-4 and TRBJ2-5, is ETGVTQSPTHLIKTRGQQVTLRCSSQSGHNTVSWYQQALGQGPQFIFQYYREEENGRGNFPPRFSGLQFPNYSSELNVNALELDDSALYLCASSSGGARETQYFGPGTRLLVL.

The chain links TRBV5-4 to TRBJ2-7, with TRBD2 matching over 9 bases. The length of the CDR3 is 18 residues. V shed 4 bases, J shed 4 bases, and the junction held 18 bases outside the gene matches. Germline CDR1 SGHNT, CDR2 YYREEE (reference sequence). The CDR3 here is CASSPRGSGRVGLYEQYF. The CDR3 coding sequence is TGTGCCAGCAGCCCCCGAGGTAGCGGGAGAGTCGGCCTATACGAGCAGTACTTC.

This clone was seen a single time. V usage is TRBV4-1 and J usage is TRBJ1-6, with D unclear. Between the trimmed V and J ends, which lost 4 bases and 14 bases, there was a span of 24 bases. The CDR3 runs to 16 residues. CDR1 is MGHRA and CDR2 is YSYEKL in the germline V gene. CDR3 in DNA: TGCGCCAGCAGCCCTCTCGAAGGTAGGAGACCCTTCACCCTCCACTTT. It translates to CASSPLEGRRPFTLHF.

This clone was observed once. V is TRBV5-1 and J is TRBJ2-5; no definite D call. This CDR3 is 14 amino acids long. Germline CDR1 and CDR2: SGHRS and YFSETQ. V was clipped by 3 bases and J by 0 bases, with 9 bases between them. The CDR3 here is CASSSTGYQETQYF. CDR3 sequence (DNA): TGCGCCAGCAGCTCTACCGGGTACCAAGAGACCCAGTACTTC.

This rearrangement joins TRBV4-1 to TRBJ2-6, with TRBD1 as a possible D gene (6 bases). The CDR3 has 18 amino acids. Germline V lookup: CDR1 MGHRA, CDR2 YSYEKL. V was clipped by 2 bases and J by 1 base, with 15 bases between them. The CDR3 reads CASSQKGHRVSGANVLTF. CDR3 nucleotide sequence: TGCGCCAGCAGCCAAAAGGGCCACAGGGTGTCTGGGGCCAACGTCCTGACTTTC.

This chain connects TRBV6-1 to TRBJ1-6; D possibly corresponds to TRBD1 (6 bases). This CDR3 spans 15 amino acids. V lost 4 bases and J 7 bases, leaving 14 bases between the germline ends. Looked up from germline, CDR1 is MNHNS and CDR2 is SASEGT. The CDR3: CASSGSWQGNSPLHF. CDR3 bases: TGTGCCAGCAGTGGATCATGGCAGGGGAATTCACCCCTCCACTTT.

The rearrangement links TRBV30 to TRBJ1-1; maybe TRBD1 (6 bases). The CDR3 spans 13 residues. CDR1 GTSNPN and CDR2 SVGIG come from the germline V gene (reference sequence). V was shortened by 0 bases and J by 4 bases, with 9 bases between the two germline ends. The CDR3, as DNA: TGTGCCTGGAGTGTTTGGGGGCGCACTGAAGCTTTCTTT. Encoded protein: CAWSVWGRTEAFF.

The gene calls are TRBV12-5 and TRBJ1-4; no clear D. Germline V CDR1 and CDR2: LGHNT, FRNRAP. The V end was cut by 7 bases, the J end by 0 bases, with 18 bases between. The CDR3 is made up of 17 amino acids. The CDR3 here is CASAWSTYPATNEKLFF. CDR3 bases: TGTGCTAGTGCCTGGAGCACGTACCCTGCAACTAATGAAAAACTGTTTTTT.

The rearrangement links TRBV19 to TRBJ2-3; 10 nucleotides agree with TRBD2. This CDR3 is built from 17 residues. The V gene end was trimmed by 6 bases and the J gene end by 0 bases; junction bases not matched to a gene: 9. CDR1 and CDR2 (germline): LNHDA, SQIVND (reference sequence). The CDR3 coding sequence is TGTGCCAGTAGGCGGCTAGCGGGAGCCCCTAGCACAGATACGCAGTATTTT. This encodes CASRRLAGAPSTDTQYF.

The chain is built from TRBV10-1 and TRBJ2-3, with D possibly TRBD2 on 6 matching bases. This CDR3 contains 13 residues. The germline gives CDR1 WNHNN, CDR2 SYGVQD (reference sequence). V dropped 4 bases and J dropped 3 bases, with 8 bases sitting between them. The CDR3 loop is CASSGLVTDTQYF. The CDR3, as DNA: TGCGCCAGCAGTGGACTAGTGACAGATACGCAGTATTTT.

The sample holds a few counts of this clone. This chain joins TRBV19 and TRBJ1-5, with D tentatively TRBD1 (6 bases). The CDR3 spans 14 residues. Germline CDR1 reads LNHDA; CDR2 reads SQIVND (reference sequence). V dropped 6 bases and J dropped 4 bases, with 13 bases sitting between them. The CDR3 region is CASSPGQSNQPQHF. In DNA form, the CDR3 reads TGTGCCAGTAGCCCAGGACAGTCAAATCAGCCCCAGCATTTT.

Comments on this clone: One end of the junction does not line up with germline, which may come from a read error. The rearrangement uses TRBV28 and TRBJ1-5, with 7 nucleotides matching TRBD1. Germline V lookup: CDR1 MDHEN, CDR2 SYDVKM. This CDR3 is built from 13 residues. CDR3 nucleotides: TGTGCCTGCAGGGGGACAGCTTATCAGCCCCAGCATTTT. It translates to CACRGTAYQPQHF.

The chain employs TRBV19 and TRBJ1-5; D remains ambiguous. Trimming took 5 bases from V and 0 from J, leaving 14 bases between them. The CDR3 length is 16 residues. Germline V CDR1 and CDR2: LNHDA, SQIVND (reference sequence). The CDR3 spells CASSRGGLYSNQPQHF. DNA of the CDR3: TGTGCCAGTAGTCGAGGAGGTCTATATAGCAATCAGCCCCAGCATTTT.

The chain recombines TRBV11-2 with TRBJ2-7; D is uncertain. CDR1 is SGHAT and CDR2 is FQNNGV in the germline V gene. The germline V and J ends were trimmed by 3 bases and 3 bases, with 9 bases remaining between them. CDR3 length equals 13 residues. This CDR3 reads CASSLGPSYEQYF. DNA of the CDR3: TGTGCCAGCAGCTTGGGCCCAAGCTACGAGCAGTACTTC.

This clone showed up just once. This chain's CDR3 is CAISEPGQTYEQYF. The DNA for the CDR3 is TGTGCCATCAGTGAGCCCGGACAGACCTACGAGCAGTACTTC. This chain uses TRBV10-3 with TRBJ2-5, with a weak D call TRBD1 (6 bases). The better agreement between TRBJ2-7 and the DNA end casts doubt on the J call. CDR1 ENHRY and CDR2 SYGVKD come from the germline V gene. The CDR3 sequence is 14 residues long.

The V call is TRBV10-3, the J call TRBJ2-7; 7 nucleotides line up with TRBD2. Germline CDR1 reads ENHRY; CDR2 reads SYGVKD. V lost 3 bases to trimming and J lost 0 bases; unmatched junction nucleotides: 5. There are 15 residues in the CDR3. CDR3 sequence: CAISEGGGYSYEQYF. The CDR3 DNA is TGTGCCATCAGTGAAGGCGGGGGATACTCCTACGAGCAGTACTTC.

This rearrangement joins TRBV7-2 to TRBJ2-7; TRBD2 matches 11 bases. The CDR3 is 15 amino acids. V was pared by 0 bases and J by 2 bases, with 0 bases of the junction left unmatched. CDR1 and CDR2 from the germline V gene are SGHTA and FQGNSA. The CDR3 DNA sequence: TGTGCCAGCAGCTTAGCTAGCGGGGGGGCCTACGAGCAGTACTTC. Translating gives CASSLASGGAYEQYF.

V and J are TRBV7-9 and TRBJ2-1; TRBD2 might be the D (6 bases). This CDR3 spans 15 amino acids. Germline assignment: CDR1 SEHNR and CDR2 FQNEAQ (reference sequence). V lost 8 bases, J lost 3 bases, and 17 bases lay in between. This chain's CDR3 is CASRGLGRFYNEQFF. The CDR3 DNA sequence: TGTGCCAGCCGGGGGTTAGGGAGGTTCTACAATGAGCAGTTCTTC.

The chain has TRBV5-5 and TRBJ2-2; D unresolved. The V and J ends lost 0 bases and 0 bases respectively, with 6 bases between them. This CDR3 region has 15 residues. From germline, CDR1 is SGHKS and CDR2 YYEKEE (reference sequence). The CDR3 region has the DNA TGTGCCAGCAGCTTGGGTCCGTCGAACACCGGGGAGCTGTTTTTT. Translation gives CASSLGPSNTGELFF.

The gene calls are TRBV19 and TRBJ2-2, with 10 nucleotides matching TRBD1. After removal of 5 bases from V and 7 bases from J, the junction contained 4 bases not matched to a gene. CDR1 and CDR2 from the germline V gene are LNHDA and SQIVND (reference sequence). The CDR3 has 14 amino acids. CDR3 bases: TGTGCCAGTAGTCGACAGGGGGCTTTCGGGGAGCTGTTTTTT. It is translated as CASSRQGAFGELFF.

The chain recombines TRBV6-6 with TRBJ1-1; 9 nucleotides match TRBD1. This CDR3 contains 14 residues. Germline V CDR1 and CDR2: MNHNY, SVGAGI (reference sequence). The V and J ends lost 6 bases and 4 bases, in that order; junction bases with no gene match: 6. The CDR3 region has the DNA TGTGCCAGCAGCGCCGGGACAGGGACCACTGAAGCTTTCTTT. It encodes CASSAGTGTTEAFF.

The rearrangement joins TRBV5-4 to TRBJ2-2; 12 positions match TRBD2. This CDR3 has 17 amino acids. J was trimmed by 2 bases and V by 2 bases; bases with no gene match: 4. Germline V gene lookup returns CDR1 SGHNT and CDR2 YYREEE (reference sequence). CDR3 in amino acids: CASSFPSGGANTGELFF. The CDR3 DNA reads as TGTGCCAGCAGCTTCCCTAGCGGGGGGGCTAACACCGGGGAGCTGTTTTTT.

The J gene is TRBJ2-1, the V gene TRBV27; TRBD2 aligns across 8 bases. Trimming cost V 3 bases and J 8 bases; bases outside gene matches: 9. Germline V gene data show CDR1 as MNHEY and CDR2 as SMNVEV (reference sequence). CDR3 length equals 15 residues. This CDR3 reads CASSFMAGGIYEQFF. CDR3 nucleotides: TGTGCCAGCAGTTTCATGGCGGGGGGAATCTATGAGCAGTTCTTC.